This entry lists 18 T cell receptor beta chains sequenced from one sample in a study of T cell repertoires in cytomegalovirus infection. No antigen has been assigned to these receptors. TCRdb redid the calling of the reads with MiXCR, one entry per CDR3 protein. The profile covers around 900,000 distinct CDR3 sequences, with about a third appearing a single time and roughly 13% taken by the ten largest. The material was cultured CD8+ T cells from PBMCs, obtained from culture after CMV antigen stimulation. The receptors were gathered from a human donor in good health (CMV status not recorded). Some clones in this sample may be carry-over from other donors' samples.

V gene TRBV6-8 combines with J gene TRBJ2-3, with D perhaps matching TRBD1 or TRBD2 (5 bases each). The CDR3 length is 15 residues. CDR1 and CDR2 from the germline V gene are MNHGY and SAAAGT. The germline V and J ends were trimmed by 5 bases and 0 bases, with 12 bases remaining between them. The CDR3 protein is CASSRDAASTDTQYF. The CDR3 region has the DNA TGTGCCAGCAGTCGGGACGCCGCTAGCACAGATACGCAGTATTTT.

The chain employs TRBV27 and TRBJ2-1, with TRBD1 matching 7 bases. CDR3 length: 14 amino acids. Germline V gives CDR1 MNHEY, CDR2 SMNVEV (reference sequence). Germline trimming cut 3 bases from V and 7 bases from J; bases unmatched to any gene: 6. The CDR3 spells CASSFGTEVNEQFF. As DNA, the CDR3 is TGTGCCAGCAGTTTTGGGACAGAGGTGAATGAGCAGTTCTTC.

This clonotype is a singleton in its sample. The V gene is TRBV5-1, the J gene TRBJ2-5; 8 bases align to TRBD1. The CDR3 loop spans 15 amino acids. Looked up from germline, CDR1 is SGHRS and CDR2 is YFSETQ. The V segment lost 4 bases and the J segment 0 bases; nucleotides outside the gene matches: 5. The CDR3 sequence is CASSTTGANQETQYF. The CDR3 DNA reads TGCGCCAGCAGCACGACAGGGGCGAACCAAGAGACCCAGTACTTC. Full variable domain (remainder filled in from reference TRBV5-1 and TRBJ2-5): KAGVTQTPRYLIKTRGQQVTLSCSPISGHRSVSWYQQTPGQGLQFLFEYFSETQRNKGNFPGRFSGRQFSNSRSEMNVSTLELGDSALYLCASSTTGANQETQYFGPGTRLLVL.

The chain uses TRBV29-1 and TRBJ2-7, with TRBD1 matching over 7 bases. Germline V lookup: CDR1 SQVTM, CDR2 ANQGSEA. After removal of 6 bases from V and 4 bases from J, the junction contained 6 bases not matched to a gene. The CDR3 is 12 residues long. CDR3 residues: CSVNRGNYEQYF. The CDR3 region has the DNA TGCAGCGTCAACAGGGGAAATTACGAGCAGTACTTC.

J is TRBJ2-1 and V is TRBV12-3 or TRBV12-4, with D hard to call. Deletions cut 7 bases from V and 9 bases from J, with 13 bases between. The CDR3 runs 12 residues. CDR3 sequence reads: CASTSGRPEQFF. The DNA of the CDR3 is TGTGCCAGCACCTCTGGCCGTCCTGAGCAGTTCTTC.

The J gene is TRBJ1-5, the V gene TRBV7-2, with D uncertain. The CDR3 contains 13 residues. Trimming removed 2 bases at V and 15 bases at J, with 17 bases between. Germline CDR1 reads SGHTA; CDR2 reads FQGNSA. CDR3 residues: CASSLNQAAQRHF. The CDR3 coding sequence is TGTGCCAGCAGCTTAAACCAGGCGGCCCAACGGCATTTT.

Of note for this clonotype: Given the absence of the conserved phenylalanine or tryptophan at the CDR3 end, a read error is likely. This chain connects TRBV2 to TRBJ1-1, with no clear D. V was clipped by 7 bases and J by 4 bases, with 7 bases between them. This CDR3 is built from 11 residues. In germline, CDR1 is SNHLY, CDR2 FYNNEI. The CDR3 is CASNKLTEAFI. The DNA for the CDR3 is TGTGCCAGCAATAAGCTCACTGAAGCTTTCATT.

Only a few counts were recorded for this clonotype. The chain combines TRBV20-1 with TRBJ2-7, with D possibly being TRBD2 (5 bases). Germline V gene lookup returns CDR1 DFQATT and CDR2 SNEGSKA (reference sequence). CDR3 size: 16 residues. Deletions cut 0 bases from V and 2 bases from J, with 17 bases between. CDR3: CSARDLLAPAAYEQYF. The CDR3 nucleotides are TGCAGTGCTAGAGATTTGCTAGCCCCAGCCGCCTACGAGCAGTACTTC.

This chain connects TRBV4-1 to TRBJ2-1, with D perhaps being TRBD1 or TRBD2 (6 bases each). Germline loops: CDR1 MGHRA, CDR2 YSYEKL. This CDR3 is built from 17 residues. V lost 6 bases, J lost 2 bases, and 20 bases lay in between. This CDR3 reads CASSLYPDGGAYNEQFF. The CDR3 DNA reads as TGCGCCAGCAGTCTTTACCCTGACGGGGGCGCCTACAATGAGCAGTTCTTC.

This clonotype was counted between two and nine times. The genes are TRBV6-5 and TRBJ1-2; no clear D gene. Germline V lookup: CDR1 MNHEY, CDR2 SVGAGI. V was shortened by 2 bases and J by 6 bases, with 16 bases between the two germline ends. This CDR3 has 15 amino acids. The CDR3 region is CASSYVPRPSNGYTF. The DNA of the CDR3 is TGTGCCAGCAGTTACGTCCCGCGGCCCTCTAATGGCTACACCTTC.

This clonotype came up many times. This chain connects TRBV7-3 to TRBJ2-1; perhaps TRBD2 as D (5 bases). This CDR3 is 15 amino acids long. Germline V gene sequence: CDR1 SGHTA, CDR2 FQGTGA. V was shortened by 4 bases and J by 4 bases, with 14 bases between the two germline ends. The CDR3 spells CASSSTGNLYNEQFF. CDR3 in DNA: TGTGCCAGCAGCTCTACCGGGAACCTATACAATGAGCAGTTCTTC.

This clonotype was seen only a few times. The chain is built from TRBV10-1 and TRBJ2-5; TRBD1 might be the D (6 bases). CDR3 size: 14 residues. V was shortened by 2 bases and J by 0 bases, with 7 bases between the two germline ends. Germline CDR1 and CDR2: WNHNN and SYGVQD (reference sequence). CDR3: CASSEAGDQETQYF. The CDR3 nucleotides read TGCGCCAGCAGTGAGGCAGGGGACCAAGAGACCCAGTACTTC.

A few counts support this clonotype. This chain links TRBV19 with TRBJ2-1; no clear D. V was shortened by 7 bases and J by 3 bases, with 13 bases between the two germline ends. From germline, CDR1 is LNHDA and CDR2 SQIVND (reference sequence). The CDR3 length is 14 residues. CDR3 residues: CASTLGWGYNEQFF. CDR3 nucleotides: TGTGCCAGTACCCTCGGGTGGGGCTACAATGAGCAGTTCTTC.

The chain uses TRBV27 and TRBJ2-7; D perhaps matches TRBD1 (6 bases). The V end was cut by 0 bases, the J end by 4 bases, with 10 bases between. The CDR3 has 14 residues. Germline V gene lookup returns CDR1 MNHEY and CDR2 SMNVEV (reference sequence). The CDR3 DNA sequence: TGTGCCAGCAGTTTATCAACAGGGAATTACGAGCAGTACTTC. Encoded protein: CASSLSTGNYEQYF.

The sample holds a few counts of this clonotype. V usage is TRBV18 and J usage is TRBJ2-7; D possibly corresponds to TRBD1 (7 bases). CDR1 is KGHSH, CDR2 LQKENI, per germline. V lost 9 bases and J 1 base, leaving 13 bases between the germline ends. This CDR3 has 13 residues. DNA of the CDR3: TGTGCCAGGGGGGGACAGAGGTCCTACGAGCAGTACGTC. Encoded protein: CARGGQRSYEQYV.

The chain recombines TRBV4-1 with TRBJ2-5; tentatively, D is TRBD1 (5 bases). There are 15 residues in the CDR3. CDR1 and CDR2 (germline): MGHRA, YSYEKL. V dropped 0 bases and J dropped 1 base, with 9 bases sitting between them. The CDR3 reads CASSQDLGAQETQYF. The CDR3 DNA is TGCGCCAGCAGCCAAGATCTAGGGGCCCAAGAGACCCAGTACTTC.

CDR3 coding DNA: TGTGCCGCGAGGGGGCGAGGGAACACTGAAGCTTTCTTT. The encoded protein is CAARGRGNTEAFF. The gene calls are TRBV7-2 and TRBJ1-1, with 7 bases lining up with TRBD1. The CDR3 is 13 amino acids. Trimming cost V 11 bases and J 1 base; bases outside gene matches: 7. Germline V lookup: CDR1 SGHTA, CDR2 FQGNSA.

V gene TRBV3-1 combines with J gene TRBJ2-1; 14 bases fit TRBD2. V lost 10 bases, J lost 8 bases, and 4 bases stayed unmatched. The CDR3 is 13 residues long. CDR1 is LGHDT and CDR2 is YNNKEL in the germline V gene (reference sequence). The DNA of the CDR3 is TGTGCCATCGGGACTAGCGGGGGTGATGAGCAGTTCTTC. Its translation: CAIGTSGGDEQFF.